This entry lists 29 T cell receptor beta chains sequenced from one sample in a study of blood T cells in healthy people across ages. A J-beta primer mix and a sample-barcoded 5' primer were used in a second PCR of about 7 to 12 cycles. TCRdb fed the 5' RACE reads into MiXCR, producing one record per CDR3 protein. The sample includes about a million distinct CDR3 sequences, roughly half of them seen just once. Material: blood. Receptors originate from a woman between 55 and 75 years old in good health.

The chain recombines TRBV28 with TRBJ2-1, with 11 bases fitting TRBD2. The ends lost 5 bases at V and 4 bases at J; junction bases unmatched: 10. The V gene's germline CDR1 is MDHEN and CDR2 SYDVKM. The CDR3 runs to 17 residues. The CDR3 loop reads CASSTGRLAGKYNEQFF. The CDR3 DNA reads TGTGCCAGCAGTACCGGAAGACTAGCGGGAAAATACAATGAGCAGTTCTTC.

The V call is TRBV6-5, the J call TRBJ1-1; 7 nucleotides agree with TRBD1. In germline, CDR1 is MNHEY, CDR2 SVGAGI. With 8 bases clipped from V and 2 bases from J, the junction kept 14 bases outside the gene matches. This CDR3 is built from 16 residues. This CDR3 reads CASEGDGTESNTEAFF. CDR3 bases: TGTGCCAGCGAAGGGGATGGGACAGAGTCAAACACTGAAGCTTTCTTT.

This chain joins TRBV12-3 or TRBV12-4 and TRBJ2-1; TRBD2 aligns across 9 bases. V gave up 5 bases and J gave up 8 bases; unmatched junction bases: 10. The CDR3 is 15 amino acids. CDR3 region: CASSPRLAGAYEQFF. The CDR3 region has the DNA TGTGCCAGCAGTCCCCGATTAGCGGGAGCTTATGAGCAGTTCTTC.

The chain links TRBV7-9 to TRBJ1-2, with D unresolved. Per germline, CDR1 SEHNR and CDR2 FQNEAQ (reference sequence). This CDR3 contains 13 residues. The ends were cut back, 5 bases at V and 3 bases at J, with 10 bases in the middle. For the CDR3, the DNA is TGTGCCAGCAGCGTAGTAACGCACTATGGCTACACCTTC. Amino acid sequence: CASSVVTHYGYTF. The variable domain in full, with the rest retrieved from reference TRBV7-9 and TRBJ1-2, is DTGVSQNPRHKITKRGQNVTFRCDPISEHNRLYWYRQTLGQGPEFLTYFQNEAQLEKSRLLSDRFSAERPKGSFSTLEIQRTEQGDSAMYLCASSVVTHYGYTFGSGTRLTVV.

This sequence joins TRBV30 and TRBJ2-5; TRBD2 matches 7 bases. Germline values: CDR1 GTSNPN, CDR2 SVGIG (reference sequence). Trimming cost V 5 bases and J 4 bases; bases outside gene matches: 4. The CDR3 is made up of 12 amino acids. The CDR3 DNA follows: TGTGCCTGGTGGCGGGGGAGAGAGACCCAGTACTTC. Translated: CAWWRGRETQYF.

CDR3 DNA sequence: TGCAGCGCTCTGACAGGGTTCAATCAGCCCCAGCATTTT. Translated: CSALTGFNQPQHF. The rearrangement links TRBV29-1 to TRBJ1-5, with TRBD1 matching over 7 bases. This CDR3 region has 13 residues. The junction had 6 bases not matched to a gene; V was cut back by 7 bases and J by 3 bases. Germline V CDR1 and CDR2: SQVTM, ANQGSEA.

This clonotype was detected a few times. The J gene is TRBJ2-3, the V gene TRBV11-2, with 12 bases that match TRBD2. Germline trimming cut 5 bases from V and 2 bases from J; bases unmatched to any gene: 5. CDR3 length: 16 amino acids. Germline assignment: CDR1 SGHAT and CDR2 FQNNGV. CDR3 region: CASSTGTSGYTDTQYF. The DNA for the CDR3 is TGTGCCAGCAGCACCGGGACTAGCGGGTACACAGATACGCAGTATTTT.

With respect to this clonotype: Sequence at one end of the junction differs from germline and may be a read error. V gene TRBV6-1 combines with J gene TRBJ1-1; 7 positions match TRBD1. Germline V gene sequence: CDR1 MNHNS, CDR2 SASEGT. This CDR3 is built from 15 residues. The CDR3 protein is CTSSEVSRDRGEAFF. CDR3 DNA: TGTACCAGCAGTGAAGTATCCCGGGACAGAGGTGAAGCTTTCTTT.

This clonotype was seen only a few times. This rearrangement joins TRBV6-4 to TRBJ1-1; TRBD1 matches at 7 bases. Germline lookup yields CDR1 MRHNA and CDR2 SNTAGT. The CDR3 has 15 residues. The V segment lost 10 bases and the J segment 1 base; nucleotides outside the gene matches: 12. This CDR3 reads CATRGVVRANTEAFF. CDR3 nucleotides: TGTGCCACCAGGGGGGTTGTTCGGGCGAACACTGAAGCTTTCTTT.

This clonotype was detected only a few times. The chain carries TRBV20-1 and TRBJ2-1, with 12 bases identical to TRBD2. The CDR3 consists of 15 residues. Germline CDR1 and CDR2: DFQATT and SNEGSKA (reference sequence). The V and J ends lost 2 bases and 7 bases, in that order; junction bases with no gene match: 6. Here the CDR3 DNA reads TGCAGTGCTAGACCCCCTAGCGGGGGGGTGAATGAGCAGTTCTTC. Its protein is CSARPPSGGVNEQFF.

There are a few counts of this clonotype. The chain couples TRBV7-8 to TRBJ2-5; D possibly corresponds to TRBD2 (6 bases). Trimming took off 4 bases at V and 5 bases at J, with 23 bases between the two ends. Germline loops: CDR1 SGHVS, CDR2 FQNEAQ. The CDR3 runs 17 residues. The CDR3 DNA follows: TGTGCCAGCAGCTCCCCCAGATTACTAGCTGTTGGGGAGACCCAGTACTTC. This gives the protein CASSSPRLLAVGETQYF.

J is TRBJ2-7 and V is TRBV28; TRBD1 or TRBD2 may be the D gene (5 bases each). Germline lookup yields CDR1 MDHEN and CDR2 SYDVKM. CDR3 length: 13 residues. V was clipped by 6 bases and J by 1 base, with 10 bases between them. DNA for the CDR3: TGTGCCAGCAGGGGAGAGGGGTCCTACGAGCAGTACTTC. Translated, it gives CASRGEGSYEQYF.

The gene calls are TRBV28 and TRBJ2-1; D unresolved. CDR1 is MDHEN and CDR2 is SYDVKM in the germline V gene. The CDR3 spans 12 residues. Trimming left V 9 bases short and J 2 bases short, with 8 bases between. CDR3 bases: TGTGCCAGTCGTGAGGCCTACAATGAGCAGTTCTTC. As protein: CASREAYNEQFF.

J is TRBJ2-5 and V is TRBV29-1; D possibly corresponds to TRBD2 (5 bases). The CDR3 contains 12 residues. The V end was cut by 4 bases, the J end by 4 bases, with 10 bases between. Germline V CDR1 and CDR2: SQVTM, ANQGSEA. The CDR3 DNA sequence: TGCAGCGTTGTCGTCGCGGGAGAGACCCAGTACTTC. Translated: CSVVVAGETQYF.

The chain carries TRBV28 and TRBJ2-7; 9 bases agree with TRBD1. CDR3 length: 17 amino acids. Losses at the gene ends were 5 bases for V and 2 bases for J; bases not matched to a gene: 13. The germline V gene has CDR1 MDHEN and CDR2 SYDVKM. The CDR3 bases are TGTGCCAGCAGTCGTCCCGGGACAGGGTCGATGGCCTACGAGCAGTACTTC. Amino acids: CASSRPGTGSMAYEQYF.

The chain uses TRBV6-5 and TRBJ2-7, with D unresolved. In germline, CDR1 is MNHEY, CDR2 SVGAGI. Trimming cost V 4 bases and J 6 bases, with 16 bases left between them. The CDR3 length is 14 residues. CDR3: CASSCNQEYCEQYF. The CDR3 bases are TGTGCCAGCAGTTGTAACCAGGAGTACTGCGAGCAGTACTTC.

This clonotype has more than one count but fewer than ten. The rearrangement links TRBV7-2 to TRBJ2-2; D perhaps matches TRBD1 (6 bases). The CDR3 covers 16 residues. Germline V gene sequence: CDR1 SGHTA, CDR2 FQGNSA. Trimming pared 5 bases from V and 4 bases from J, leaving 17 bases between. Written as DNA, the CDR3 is TGTGCCAGCAGCCCCCGTAGGGGGACGCGCACCGGGGAGCTGTTTTTT. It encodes CASSPRRGTRTGELFF.

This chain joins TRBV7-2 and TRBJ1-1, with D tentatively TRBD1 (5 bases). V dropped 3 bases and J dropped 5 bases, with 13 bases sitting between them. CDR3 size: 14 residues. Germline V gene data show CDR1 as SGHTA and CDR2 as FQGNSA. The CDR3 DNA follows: TGTGCCAGCAGCTTGAGGGCTCGACAGACTGAAGCTTTCTTT. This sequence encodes CASSLRARQTEAFF.

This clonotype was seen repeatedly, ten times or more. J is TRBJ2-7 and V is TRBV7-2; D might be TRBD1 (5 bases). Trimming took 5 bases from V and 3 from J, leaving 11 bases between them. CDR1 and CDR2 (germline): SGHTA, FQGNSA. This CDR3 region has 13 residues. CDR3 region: CASSRDRLYEQYF. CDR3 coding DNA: TGTGCCAGCAGCCGAGACAGACTCTACGAGCAGTACTTC.

This chain's CDR3 is CASSVGGGNPYEQYF. The CDR3, as DNA: TGTGCCAGCAGCGTAGGGGGAGGGAACCCCTACGAGCAGTACTTC. The genes are TRBV9 and TRBJ2-7; TRBD2 aligns across 7 bases. The CDR3 is 15 residues long. Germline V lookup: CDR1 SGDLS, CDR2 YYNGEE. After removal of 0 bases from V and 2 bases from J, the junction contained 5 bases not matched to a gene.

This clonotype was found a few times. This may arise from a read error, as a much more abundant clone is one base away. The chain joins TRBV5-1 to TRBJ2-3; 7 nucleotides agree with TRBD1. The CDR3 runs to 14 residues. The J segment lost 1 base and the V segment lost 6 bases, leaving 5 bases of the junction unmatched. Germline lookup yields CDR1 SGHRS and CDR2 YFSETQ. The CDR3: CASTPGTGTDTQYF. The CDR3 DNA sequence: TGCGCCAGCACCCCCGGGACAGGCACAGATACGCAGTATTTT.

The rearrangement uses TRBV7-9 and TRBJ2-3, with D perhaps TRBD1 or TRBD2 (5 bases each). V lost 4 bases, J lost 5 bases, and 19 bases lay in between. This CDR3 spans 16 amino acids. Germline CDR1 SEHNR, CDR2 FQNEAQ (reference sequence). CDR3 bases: TGTGCCAGCAGCTCGGATTGGGACCCCCGCGGAGATACGCAGTATTTT. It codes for CASSSDWDPRGDTQYF. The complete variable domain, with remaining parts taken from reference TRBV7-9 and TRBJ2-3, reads DTGVSQNPRHKITKRGQNVTFRCDPISEHNRLYWYRQTLGQGPEFLTYFQNEAQLEKSRLLSDRFSAERPKGSFSTLEIQRTEQGDSAMYLCASSSDWDPRGDTQYFGPGTRLTVL.

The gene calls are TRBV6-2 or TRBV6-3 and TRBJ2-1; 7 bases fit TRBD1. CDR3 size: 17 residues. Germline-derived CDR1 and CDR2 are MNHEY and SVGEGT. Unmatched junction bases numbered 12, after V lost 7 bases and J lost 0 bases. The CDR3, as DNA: TGTGCCAGCACCAGAACAGGGGCCTTTAGCTCCTACAATGAGCAGTTCTTC. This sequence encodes CASTRTGAFSSYNEQFF.

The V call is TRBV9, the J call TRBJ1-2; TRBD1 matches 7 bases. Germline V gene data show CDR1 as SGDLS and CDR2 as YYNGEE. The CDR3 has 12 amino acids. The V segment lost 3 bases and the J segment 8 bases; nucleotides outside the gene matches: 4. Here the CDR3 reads CASSEAGGGYTF. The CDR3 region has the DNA TGTGCCAGCAGCGAGGCAGGGGGAGGCTACACCTTC.

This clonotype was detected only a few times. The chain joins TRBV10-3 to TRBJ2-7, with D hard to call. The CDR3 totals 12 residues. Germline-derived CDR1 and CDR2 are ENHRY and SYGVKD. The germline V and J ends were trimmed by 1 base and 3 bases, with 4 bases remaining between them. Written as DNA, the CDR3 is TGTGCCATCAGTGAGTTGAACTACGAGCAGTACTTC. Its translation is CAISELNYEQYF.

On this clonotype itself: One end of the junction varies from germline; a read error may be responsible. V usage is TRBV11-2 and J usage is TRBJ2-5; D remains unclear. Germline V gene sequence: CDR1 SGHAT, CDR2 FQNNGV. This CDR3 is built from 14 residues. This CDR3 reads CTSSAGWKGGTQYF. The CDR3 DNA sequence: TGTACCAGCAGCGCCGGTTGGAAGGGCGGAACCCAGTACTTC. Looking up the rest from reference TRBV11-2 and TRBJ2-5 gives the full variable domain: EAGVAQSPRYKIIEKRQSVAFWCNPISGHATLYWYQQILGQGPKLLIQFQNNGVVDDSQLPKDRFSAERLKGVDSTLKIQPAKLEDSAVYLCTSSAGWKGGTQYFGPGTRLLVL.

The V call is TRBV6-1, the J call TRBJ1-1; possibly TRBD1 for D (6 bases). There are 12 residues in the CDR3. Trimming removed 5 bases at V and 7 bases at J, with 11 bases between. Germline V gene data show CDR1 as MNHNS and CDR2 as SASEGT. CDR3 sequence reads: CASSRTDLEAFF. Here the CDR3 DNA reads TGTGCCAGCAGTCGGACAGACCTTGAAGCTTTCTTT.

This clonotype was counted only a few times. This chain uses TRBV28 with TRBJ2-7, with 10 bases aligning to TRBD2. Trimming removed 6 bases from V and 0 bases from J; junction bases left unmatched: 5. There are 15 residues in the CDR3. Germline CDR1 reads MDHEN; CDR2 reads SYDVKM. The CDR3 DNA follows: TGTGCCAGCAGATACGGACTAGCGGACTCCTACGAGCAGTACTTC. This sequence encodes CASRYGLADSYEQYF.

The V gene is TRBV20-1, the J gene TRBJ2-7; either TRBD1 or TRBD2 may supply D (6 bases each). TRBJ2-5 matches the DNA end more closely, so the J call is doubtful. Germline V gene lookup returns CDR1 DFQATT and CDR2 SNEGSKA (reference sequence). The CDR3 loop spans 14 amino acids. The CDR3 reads CSARESGGLETQYF. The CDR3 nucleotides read TGCAGTGCTAGGGAGAGTGGGGGGCTTGAGACCCAGTACTTC.